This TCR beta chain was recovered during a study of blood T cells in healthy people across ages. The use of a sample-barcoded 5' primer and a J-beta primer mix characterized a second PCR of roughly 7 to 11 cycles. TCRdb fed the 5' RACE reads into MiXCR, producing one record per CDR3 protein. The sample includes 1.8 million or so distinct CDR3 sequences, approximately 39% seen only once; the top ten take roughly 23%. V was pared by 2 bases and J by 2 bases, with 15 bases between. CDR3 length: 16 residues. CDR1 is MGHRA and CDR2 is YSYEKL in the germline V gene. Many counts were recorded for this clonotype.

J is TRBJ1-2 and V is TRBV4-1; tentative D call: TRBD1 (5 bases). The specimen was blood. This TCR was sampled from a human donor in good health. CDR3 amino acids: CASSQPPGLKNYGYTF. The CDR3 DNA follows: TGCGCCAGCAGCCAACCTCCGGGACTGAAAAACTATGGCTACACCTTC.